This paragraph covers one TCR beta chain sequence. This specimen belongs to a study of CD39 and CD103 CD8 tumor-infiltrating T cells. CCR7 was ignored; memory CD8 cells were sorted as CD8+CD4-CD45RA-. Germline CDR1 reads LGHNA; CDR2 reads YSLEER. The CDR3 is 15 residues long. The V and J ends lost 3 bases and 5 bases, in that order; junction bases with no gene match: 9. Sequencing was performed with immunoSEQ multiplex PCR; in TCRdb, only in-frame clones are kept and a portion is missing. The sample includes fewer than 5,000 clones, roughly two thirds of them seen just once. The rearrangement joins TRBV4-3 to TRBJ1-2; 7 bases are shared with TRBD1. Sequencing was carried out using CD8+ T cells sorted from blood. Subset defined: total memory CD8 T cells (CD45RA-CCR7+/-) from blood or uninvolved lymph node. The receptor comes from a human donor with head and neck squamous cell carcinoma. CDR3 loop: CASSHLIGQAYGYTF. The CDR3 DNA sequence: TGCGCCAGCAGCCACCTCATTGGACAGGCTTATGGCTACACCTTC.